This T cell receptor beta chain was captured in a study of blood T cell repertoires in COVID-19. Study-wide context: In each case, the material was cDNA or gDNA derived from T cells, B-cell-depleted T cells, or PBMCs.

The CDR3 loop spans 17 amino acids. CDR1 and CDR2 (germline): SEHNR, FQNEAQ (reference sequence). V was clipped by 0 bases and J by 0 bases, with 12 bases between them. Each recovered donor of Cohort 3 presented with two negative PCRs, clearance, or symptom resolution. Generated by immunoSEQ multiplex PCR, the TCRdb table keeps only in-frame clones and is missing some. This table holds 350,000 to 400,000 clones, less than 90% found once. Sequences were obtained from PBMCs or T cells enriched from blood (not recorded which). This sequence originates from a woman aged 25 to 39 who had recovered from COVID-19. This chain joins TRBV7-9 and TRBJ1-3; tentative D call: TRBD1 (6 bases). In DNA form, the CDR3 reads TGTGCCAGCAGCTTAGCTTCGGGGACATTCTCTGGAAACACCATATATTTT. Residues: CASSLASGTFSGNTIYF. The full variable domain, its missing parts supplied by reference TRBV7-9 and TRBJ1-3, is DTGVSQNPRHKITKRGQNVTFRCDPISEHNRLYWYRQTLGQGPEFLTYFQNEAQLEKSRLLSDRFSAERPKGSFSTLEIQRTEQGDSAMYLCASSLASGTFSGNTIYFGEGSWLTVV.